A selection of T cell receptor beta chains follows, all from one sample in a study of graft-versus-host responses after intestinal transplantation. What these receptors recognize is not known. Assay: immunoSEQ multiplex PCR; the TCRdb copy retains only in-frame clones and omits some. The table shows about 110,000 clones, with around 94% occurring only once. The sample here was unstimulated CD4+ T cells sorted from spleen or lymph node cells, taken before transplant. The receptors originated from a human donor who was the organ donor for an intestinal transplant. CDR3s leave out the opening cysteine and the closing phenylalanine or tryptophan. The order of the fields is J gene, V gene, clone size, CDR3 protein. For some rows the clone size is stated as once, few or many, or as a class when expanded; others skip it.

>TRBJ1-1|TRBV5-6|-
ASSRNQGTEAF
>TRBJ2-1|TRBV9|-
ASSPLGTGGHEQF
>TRBJ2-6|TRBV19|-
ASSIGQSGANVLT
>TRBJ2-1|TRBV29-1|-
SGILPNNEQF
>TRBJ2-7|TRBV6-6|-
ASFHGGSSGYEQY
>TRBJ2-3|TRBV19|-
ASSIGGTSGGTQY
>-|TRBV30|-
ACLVGQGTGEQY
>TRBJ1-1|TRBV6-6|-
ASSYSGTGPNTEAF
>TRBJ1-2|TRBV6-5|-
ASSYSEGEGYT
>TRBJ1-5|TRBV7-9|-
ASSGDSQPQH
>TRBJ2-5|TRBV10-3|once
AISKGLEETQY
>TRBJ2-7|TRBV5-1|-
ASSPGSGVGYEQY
>TRBJ2-2|TRBV19|once
ASSGQAGELF
>TRBJ2-3|TRBV15|-
ATSWDRAADTQY
>TRBJ2-7|TRBV4-1|-
ASSQEPGLAGASSYEQY
>TRBJ1-2|TRBV5-8|-
ASSFKSGRKTSYGYT
>TRBJ1-1|TRBV18|-
ASSPADRAGAF
>TRBJ1-1|TRBV6-1|-
ASSPTRSVAF
>TRBJ2-3|TRBV5-6|-
ASSLSGYTQY
>TRBJ2-7|TRBV21-1|once
ASSTDGRNYEQY
>TRBJ2-4|TRBV7-9|-
ASSLEGRGGIQY
>TRBJ2-6|TRBV9|-
ASSVGLAASGANVLT
>TRBJ2-7|TRBV19|-
ASSPGLGGPQGEQY
>TRBJ1-1|TRBV9|-
ASSVGEGGTNTEAF
>TRBJ2-7|TRBV7-8|-
ASSLGRGLYEQY
>TRBJ2-3|TRBV6-1|-
ASSLGQGRSDTQY
>TRBJ2-1|TRBV7-2|once
ASSPRTPSDEQF
>TRBJ1-2|TRBV4-1|-
ASSQAGVYGYT
>TRBJ2-2|TRBV7-8|-
ASSLGSRKLNTGELF
>TRBJ1-1|TRBV29-1|-
SASLGDTEAF
>TRBJ1-1|TRBV5-4|-
ASSSRVSSMNTEAF
>TRBJ2-7|TRBV15|-
ATSRDTGGFEQY
>TRBJ2-7|TRBV11-2|-
ASSAYEQY
>TRBJ2-1|TRBV7-9|-
ASSLIAGVGNEQF
>TRBJ1-1|TRBV7-9|-
ASTGQGDTEAF
>TRBJ1-5|TRBV4-1|-
ASSRPEKGSNQPQH
>TRBJ1-2|TRBV7-2|-
ASSFRIQGNYGYT